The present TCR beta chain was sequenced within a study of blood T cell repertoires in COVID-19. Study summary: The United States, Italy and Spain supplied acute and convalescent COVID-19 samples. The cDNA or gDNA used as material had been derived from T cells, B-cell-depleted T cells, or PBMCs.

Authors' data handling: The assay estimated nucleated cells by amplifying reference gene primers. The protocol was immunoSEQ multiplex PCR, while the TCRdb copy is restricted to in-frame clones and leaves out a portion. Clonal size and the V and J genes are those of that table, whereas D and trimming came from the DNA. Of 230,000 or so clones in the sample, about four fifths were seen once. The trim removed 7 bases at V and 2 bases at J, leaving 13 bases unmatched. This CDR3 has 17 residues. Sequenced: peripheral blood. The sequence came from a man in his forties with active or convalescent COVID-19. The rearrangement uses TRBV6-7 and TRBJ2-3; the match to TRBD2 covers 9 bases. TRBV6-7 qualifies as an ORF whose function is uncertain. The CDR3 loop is CASTSLRSGRNTDTQYF. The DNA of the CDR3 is TGTGCCAGCACCTCCTTACGGAGCGGGAGGAACACAGATACGCAGTATTTT.